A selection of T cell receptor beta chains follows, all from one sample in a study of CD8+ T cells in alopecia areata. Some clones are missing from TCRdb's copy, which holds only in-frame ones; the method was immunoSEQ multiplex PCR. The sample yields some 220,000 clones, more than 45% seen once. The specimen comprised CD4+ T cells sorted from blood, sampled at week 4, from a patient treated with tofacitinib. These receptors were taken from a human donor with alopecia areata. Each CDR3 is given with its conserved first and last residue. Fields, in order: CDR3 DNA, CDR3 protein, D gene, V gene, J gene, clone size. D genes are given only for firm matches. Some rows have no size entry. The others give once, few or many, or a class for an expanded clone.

TGCGCCAGCAGCCAAGATACAGGGCTGCGGAATTCACCCCTCCACTTT,CASSQDTGLRNSPLHF,.,TRBV4-3,TRBJ1-6,once
TGTGCCAGCAGCGTAGGGACAGGGATCTCAGATACGCAGTATTTT,CASSVGTGISDTQYF,TRBD1,TRBV9,TRBJ2-3,.
TGTGCCACCCAACCGGGACAGGGATACGAGCAGTACTTC,CATQPGQGYEQYF,TRBD1,TRBV10-3,TRBJ2-7,.
TGCGCCAGCCCAAAGGGACAGGGGAGAACGGGCTACACCTTC,CASPKGQGRTGYTF,TRBD1,TRBV23-1,TRBJ1-2,.
TGTGCCAGCAGCTTAAGGAGTCTCTTCAACGAGCAGTACTTC,CASSLRSLFNEQYF,.,TRBV5-6,TRBJ2-7,.
TGTGCCAGCAGCTCCGTGGAGGTCTACGAGCAGTACTTC,CASSSVEVYEQYF,.,TRBV7-8,TRBJ2-7,.
TGTGCCAGCAGCCACACCGGGACGAACACTGAAGCTTTCTTT,CASSHTGTNTEAFF,.,TRBV6-1,TRBJ1-1,.
TGTGCCAGCAGTTTCGTTTCGACAGACTACGAGCAGTACTTC,CASSFVSTDYEQYF,.,TRBV27,TRBJ2-7,.
TGTGCCTGGAGTCGGGGACGGTCTGATGGATCACCCCTCCACTTT,CAWSRGRSDGSPLHF,.,TRBV30,TRBJ1-6,.
TGTGCCAGCAGCCAATACTCGACAGGGCGGCGCTCTGGAAACACCATATATTTT,CASSQYSTGRRSGNTIYF,TRBD1,TRBV7-2,TRBJ1-3,.
TGTGCCTGGAGCGACCGAAGGGGGCGAGAAAAACTGTTTTTT,CAWSDRRGREKLFF,TRBD1,TRBV30,TRBJ1-4,few
TGCAGCGTTGATTCCCATGGAAGCTACGAGCAGTACTTC,CSVDSHGSYEQYF,.,TRBV29-1,TRBJ2-7,.
TGTGCCAGCAGGCTCACAGGGTGGACTGAAGCTTTCTTT,CASRLTGWTEAFF,.,TRBV6-1,TRBJ1-1,once
TGTGCCACCAGTTTACAGGGGGGCATGGGGGAGACCCAGTACTTC,CATSLQGGMGETQYF,TRBD1,TRBV15,TRBJ2-5,.
TGTGCCAGCAGCTTAGCACAGGGAAGGACTGAAGCTTTCTTT,CASSLAQGRTEAFF,.,TRBV7-8,TRBJ1-1,.
TGTGCCTGGAGTGTACAGCGGGGGGCCACCGGGGAGCTGTTTTTT,CAWSVQRGATGELFF,TRBD2,TRBV30,TRBJ2-2,many
TGTGCCAGCAGCTTGGCACCACAGGGCTACAATCAGCCCCAGCATTTT,CASSLAPQGYNQPQHF,.,TRBV5-5,TRBJ1-5,few
TGTGCCAGCAGCCCCCAGGGGCAAGAGACCCAGTACTTC,CASSPQGQETQYF,.,TRBV7-2,TRBJ2-5,.
TGTGCTAGTGGCCTGACTAGTGATACGCAGTATTTT,CASGLTSDTQYF,.,TRBV12-5,TRBJ2-3,few
TGTGCCAGCGCCGGGACAGTCAATTCACCCCTCCACTTT,CASAGTVNSPLHF,TRBD1,TRBV2,TRBJ1-6,.
TGCGCCAGCAGCTCCTCCGGGGGCTCCTACAATGAGCAGTTCTTC,CASSSSGGSYNEQFF,.,TRBV5-1,TRBJ2-1,.
TGCAGCGTTGAATTTGGCCAAGAGACCCAGTACTTC,CSVEFGQETQYF,.,TRBV29-1,TRBJ2-5,.
TGTGCAAGTCGCTTATTAATAGTGAACACTGAAGCTTTCTTT,CASRLLIVNTEAFF,.,TRBV12-2,TRBJ1-1,many
TGTGCCAGCAGCCCCCGCGGGCAGCAGCGTGCGTTCTTC,CASSPRGQQRAFF,.,TRBV7-2,TRBJ2-1,.
TGCGCCAGCAGCAATGCGCAGGGCAACTATGGCTACACCTTC,CASSNAQGNYGYTF,.,TRBV5-1,TRBJ1-2,.
TGTGCCAGCAGCCCCGGGGACAGGGGGCAGGGCTATGGCTACACCTTC,CASSPGDRGQGYGYTF,TRBD1,TRBV6-6,TRBJ1-2,.
TGTGCCTGGAATCAAGAGCGGGAGGGGTACAATGAGCAGTTCTTC,CAWNQEREGYNEQFF,TRBD2,TRBV30,TRBJ2-1,.
TGTGCCAGCAGCTTTGACAGGGGCGAAGAGACCCAGTACTTC,CASSFDRGEETQYF,TRBD1,TRBV7-2,TRBJ2-5,.
TGTGCCTGGAGTGTACAGGGACAAAGCTCTGGAAACACCATATATTTT,CAWSVQGQSSGNTIYF,.,TRBV30,TRBJ1-3,.
TGTGCCAGCAGCACCCCCGGGACAGGGACCGAGCAGTACTTC,CASSTPGTGTEQYF,TRBD1,TRBV7-6,TRBJ2-7,.
TGTGCCAGCAGCCAAGGGGCCCACAATTCACCCCTCCACTTT,CASSQGAHNSPLHF,.,TRBV14,TRBJ1-6,.
TGTGCCAGCAGTGTAGTTACAGGTGAAGCTTTCTTT,CASSVVTGEAFF,.,TRBV2,TRBJ1-1,.
TGTGCCTGCTTGTTGTTCGGTGGGGATTCACCCCTCCACTTT,CACLLFGGDSPLHF,.,TRBV30,TRBJ1-6,.
TGTGCCAGCAGCGTATACTCCGGAAGGGATGGGACCCAGTACTTC,CASSVYSGRDGTQYF,.,TRBV9,TRBJ2-5,.
TGTGCCAGCAGCTTATCTGGGGTAGGGGAGCTGTTTTTT,CASSLSGVGELFF,.,TRBV7-2,TRBJ2-2,.
TGTGCCAGCAGCCTACAGGGGGCTCAGTTCGGCTACACCTTC,CASSLQGAQFGYTF,TRBD1,TRBV7-2,TRBJ1-2,.
TGTGCCAGCAGCTTAGCGGGTTGGGAGACCCAGTACTTC,CASSLAGWETQYF,.,TRBV7-2,TRBJ2-5,.
TGCGCCAGCAGCCAAGACCCCCTGGTAGCTGGCTACACCTTC,CASSQDPLVAGYTF,.,TRBV4-3,TRBJ1-2,.
TGTGCCACCAGCCCGGGGAATGAAAAACTGTTTTTT,CATSPGNEKLFF,.,TRBV15,TRBJ1-4,.
TGTGCCAGCAGCCCAGGGGGCTCGGGGAATCAGCCCCAGCATTTT,CASSPGGSGNQPQHF,TRBD1,TRBV7-9,TRBJ1-5,.
TGTGCCATCAGTGAGTCGACTCTGGGGGAGAGTGGCTATGGCTACACCTTC,CAISESTLGESGYGYTF,.,TRBV10-3,TRBJ1-2,few
TGCAGCGGTGGACAGGGGAAGGCCTACGAGCAGTACTTC,CSGGQGKAYEQYF,TRBD1,TRBV29-1,TRBJ2-7,.
TGTGCCAGCAGCTTAAACGCCGGACCCTACGAGCAGTACTTC,CASSLNAGPYEQYF,.,TRBV11-2,TRBJ2-7,.
TGCAGCGTTGCCCGGAGGCAGAACTACGAGCAGTACTTC,CSVARRQNYEQYF,.,TRBV29-1,TRBJ2-7,.
TGTGCCTGGCAGCAGGGTAGCTATGGCTACACCTTC,CAWQQGSYGYTF,.,TRBV30,TRBJ1-2,.
TGTGCCAGTAAAAAATGGGACAGGAAAGACAATGAGCAGTTCTTC,CASKKWDRKDNEQFF,TRBD1,TRBV27,TRBJ2-1,few
TGTGCCAGCAGTGAATTCCCAGGGGGCGGAGGGCAAGAGACCCAGTACTTC,CASSEFPGGGGQETQYF,TRBD1,TRBV25-1,TRBJ2-5,.
TGTGCCAGTAGCCTAGGGGGCGCAGGGGCCAACGTCCTGACTTTC,CASSLGGAGANVLTF,TRBD1,TRBV19,TRBJ2-6,.
TGTGCCAGCAGTGAAACCGTACCCCATTTT,CASSETVPHF,.,TRBV2,TRBJ2-3,.
TGTGCCAGCAGCTTCCCCACAGGGGATTTCCCCGGGGAGCTGTTTTTT,CASSFPTGDFPGELFF,TRBD1,TRBV5-6,TRBJ2-2,.
TGTGCCAGCAGCTTAGAGGGCCTGTCCCACGAGCAGTACTTC,CASSLEGLSHEQYF,.,TRBV7-9,TRBJ2-7,.